The clone carrying this T cell receptor beta chain is medium-sized by share. The sample belongs to a study of blood T cell repertoires in COVID-19. Background on the study: Samples representing acute and convalescent COVID-19 were sourced from the United States, Italy and Spain.

In the study's own analysis: Reference gene primers were amplified, and this amplification served to estimate nucleated cell counts. TCRdb's table, derived via immunoSEQ multiplex PCR, lists solely in-frame clones and lacks some. V and J calls and clone size follow that table, whereas D and trimming were derived from the DNA. The sample lists about 54,000 clones, about nine tenths occurring once. V was shortened by 0 bases and J by 4 bases, with 6 bases between the two germline ends. CDR1 SGHTA and CDR2 FQGTGA come from the germline V gene. The CDR3 contains 13 residues. This chain connects TRBV7-3 to TRBJ1-2; D is uncertain. The clonotype comes from a man aged 50-60 years with active COVID-19. Material: peripheral blood. The CDR3 here is CASSLTAGYGYTF. The CDR3 DNA sequence: TGTGCCAGCAGCTTAACAGCAGGCTATGGCTACACCTTC. The variable domain in full, completed from reference TRBV7-3 and TRBJ1-2, reads GAGVSQTPSNKVTEKGKYVELRCDPISGHTALYWYRQSLGQGPEFLIYFQGTGAADDSGLPNDRFFAVRPEGSVSTLKIQRTERGDSAVYLCASSLTAGYGYTFGSGTRLTVV.